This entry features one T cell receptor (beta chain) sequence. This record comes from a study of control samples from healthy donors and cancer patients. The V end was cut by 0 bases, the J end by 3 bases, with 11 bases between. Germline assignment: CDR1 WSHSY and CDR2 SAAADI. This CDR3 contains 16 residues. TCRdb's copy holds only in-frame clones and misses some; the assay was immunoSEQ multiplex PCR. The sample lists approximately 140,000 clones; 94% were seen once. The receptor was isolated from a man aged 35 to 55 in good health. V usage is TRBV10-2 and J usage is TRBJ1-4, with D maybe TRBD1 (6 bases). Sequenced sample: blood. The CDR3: CASSESGGPPNEKLFF. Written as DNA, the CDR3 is TGCGCCAGCAGTGAGTCAGGGGGGCCGCCTAATGAAAAACTGTTTTTT.